This is a list of T cell receptor beta chains from one sample in a study of cytomegalovirus exposure and HLA in healthy donors. Profiling relied on immunoSEQ multiplex PCR, and the TCRdb table lists in-frame clones only, not all of them. Here the sample spans over 150,000 clones, 87% being singletons. The sample taken for sequencing was PBMCs. The receptors stem from a girl under three years old in good health and CMV-seronegative. CDR3s include the opening cysteine and the closing phenylalanine or tryptophan. A D gene is named only where the DNA matches it firmly. Not all rows give a size; the values are once, few, many and, for expanded clones, a class.

size: -; J: TRBJ1-4; V: TRBV27; D: -; CDR3: CASSIGTGGSNEKLFF; DNA: TGTGCCAGCAGTATCGGGACCGGGGGGTCAAATGAAAAACTGTTTTTT
size: -; J: TRBJ1-5; V: TRBV5-6; D: -; CDR3: CASSLVGGSNQPQHF; DNA: TGTGCCAGCAGCTTGGTCGGCGGTAGCAATCAGCCCCAGCATTTT
size: -; J: TRBJ2-1; V: TRBV9; D: TRBD2; CDR3: CASSVDGRSYNEQFF; DNA: TGTGCCAGCAGCGTAGACGGGAGGTCCTACAATGAGCAGTTCTTC
size: -; J: TRBJ1-4; V: TRBV9; D: -; CDR3: CASSPGERLTNEKLFF; DNA: TGTGCCAGCAGCCCCGGGGAGAGGCTTACTAATGAAAAACTGTTTTTT
size: -; J: TRBJ2-3; V: TRBV5-4; D: TRBD2; CDR3: CASSLRGLAGSTDTQYF; DNA: TGTGCCAGCAGCCTACGAGGACTAGCGGGGAGCACAGATACGCAGTATTTT
size: -; J: TRBJ2-7; V: TRBV10-2; D: -; CDR3: CASSDLQGLTLEQYF; DNA: TGCGCCAGCAGTGACCTCCAGGGACTTACGTTGGAGCAGTACTTC
size: -; J: TRBJ2-7; V: TRBV30; D: -; CDR3: CAWSPGNEQYF; DNA: TGTGCCTGGAGTCCGGGGAACGAGCAGTACTTC
size: -; J: TRBJ1-2; V: TRBV6-1; D: TRBD1; CDR3: CASSSDRVYGYTF; DNA: TGTGCCAGCAGTTCGGACAGGGTCTATGGCTACACCTTC
size: -; J: TRBJ1-5; V: TRBV10-1; D: TRBD1; CDR3: CASRLNGQDYSNQPQHF; DNA: TGCGCCAGCAGACTAAATGGACAGGACTATAGCAATCAGCCCCAGCATTTT
size: -; J: TRBJ2-7; V: TRBV6-1; D: TRBD2; CDR3: CASSERSTSGRNPYEQYF; DNA: TGTGCCAGCAGTGAGCGCTCCACTAGCGGGAGAAACCCCTACGAGCAGTACTTC
size: -; J: TRBJ2-1; V: TRBV5-1; D: -; CDR3: CASSLELAINYNEQFF; DNA: TGCGCCAGCAGCTTGGAGCTAGCGATCAACTACAATGAGCAGTTCTTC
size: -; J: TRBJ2-5; V: TRBV10-1; D: TRBD2; CDR3: CASSDQLAGEQETQYF; DNA: TGCGCCAGCAGTGATCAGCTAGCGGGGGAGCAAGAGACCCAGTACTTC
size: -; J: TRBJ2-1; V: TRBV19; D: -; CDR3: CATSREESYNEQFF; DNA: TGTGCCACCTCTCGGGAAGAGTCCTACAATGAGCAGTTCTTC
size: -; J: TRBJ2-1; V: TRBV18; D: -; CDR3: CASSPWDIYEQFF; DNA: TGTGCCAGCTCACCATGGGACATTTATGAGCAGTTCTTC
size: few; J: TRBJ2-7; V: TRBV11-3; D: TRBD2; CDR3: CAEAGGPYEQYF; DNA: TGTGCCGAAGCGGGAGGGCCCTACGAGCAGTACTTC
size: -; J: TRBJ1-6; V: TRBV19; D: -; CDR3: CASSIVSGGYNSPLHF; DNA: TGTGCCAGTAGTATTGTGTCTGGCGGGTATAATTCACCCCTCCACTTT
size: -; J: TRBJ2-1; V: TRBV4-2; D: -; CDR3: CASSQAADNNEQFF; DNA: TGTGCCAGCAGCCAAGCAGCGGATAACAATGAGCAGTTCTTC
size: -; J: TRBJ2-2; V: TRBV27; D: -; CDR3: CASLHRESNTGELFF; DNA: TGTGCCAGCTTACATAGGGAGTCGAACACCGGGGAGCTGTTTTTT
size: -; J: TRBJ1-1; V: TRBV9; D: -; CDR3: CASSVNGTIAFATEAFF; DNA: TGTGCCAGCAGCGTCAACGGGACAATCGCCTTTGCCACTGAAGCTTTCTTT
size: -; J: TRBJ2-7; V: TRBV9; D: TRBD2; CDR3: CASSASGRGEQYF; DNA: TGTGCCAGCAGCGCCAGCGGGAGAGGCGAGCAGTACTTC
size: -; J: TRBJ1-1; V: TRBV29-1; D: -; CDR3: CSVEGYSGFREAFF; DNA: TGCAGCGTTGAGGGTTATAGCGGTTTCAGGGAAGCTTTCTTT
size: few; J: TRBJ1-6; V: TRBV6-1; D: -; CDR3: CASRARDRSSPLHF; DNA: TGTGCCAGCAGGGCGCGGGATAGAAGCTCACCCCTCCACTTT
size: few; J: TRBJ2-1; V: TRBV6-4; D: -; CDR3: CASSLDGSGEQFF; DNA: TGTGCCAGCAGTCTAGACGGTTCGGGGGAGCAGTTCTTC
size: -; J: TRBJ1-1; V: TRBV4-3; D: -; CDR3: CASSQESASRKAFF; DNA: TGCGCCAGCAGCCAAGAGTCCGCGTCGAGGAAAGCTTTCTTT
size: -; J: TRBJ2-2; V: TRBV4-3; D: -; CDR3: CASSPTSLVYAGELFF; DNA: TGCGCCAGCAGCCCGACTAGTTTGGTCTACGCCGGGGAGCTGTTTTTT
size: -; J: TRBJ1-1; V: TRBV15; D: -; CDR3: CATSRVGGTEAFF; DNA: TGTGCCACCAGCAGAGTGGGGGGCACTGAAGCTTTCTTT
size: -; J: TRBJ1-1; V: TRBV7-3; D: -; CDR3: CASSLAGQGYNTEAFF; DNA: TGTGCCAGCAGCTTAGCCGGGCAGGGATACAACACTGAAGCTTTCTTT
size: -; J: TRBJ2-7; V: TRBV6-5; D: TRBD1; CDR3: CASSPPGQGYEQYF; DNA: TGTGCCAGCAGCCCCCCCGGACAGGGCTACGAGCAGTACTTC
size: -; J: TRBJ2-2; V: TRBV7-9; D: -; CDR3: CASTPPGGELFF; DNA: TGTGCCAGCACTCCCCCGGGCGGGGAGCTGTTTTTT
size: -; J: TRBJ1-2; V: TRBV11-2; D: -; CDR3: CASSLGGPLPSYGYTF; DNA: TGTGCCAGCAGCTTAGGGGGCCCATTGCCCTCCTATGGCTACACCTTC
size: -; J: TRBJ2-5; V: TRBV7-9; D: -; CDR3: CASEAQETQYF; DNA: TGTGCCAGCGAAGCTCAAGAGACCCAGTACTTC
size: -; J: TRBJ2-1; V: TRBV27; D: TRBD2; CDR3: CASSLSGLAQNYNEQFF; DNA: TGTGCCAGCAGTTTATCGGGACTAGCCCAAAACTACAATGAGCAGTTCTTC
size: -; J: TRBJ1-1; V: TRBV10-3; D: -; CDR3: CAIMQGGTEAFF; DNA: TGTGCCATCATGCAAGGGGGAACTGAAGCTTTCTTT
size: -; J: TRBJ2-1; V: TRBV4-1; D: TRBD1; CDR3: CASSFRQGAYNEQFF; DNA: TGCGCCAGCAGTTTCAGACAGGGGGCTTATAATGAGCAGTTCTTC
size: -; J: TRBJ2-2; V: TRBV7-3; D: TRBD1; CDR3: CASSRQGEGTGELFF; DNA: TGTGCCAGCAGCAGACAGGGAGAAGGCACCGGGGAGCTGTTTTTT
size: -; J: TRBJ1-1; V: TRBV18; D: -; CDR3: CASSPVVSEAFF; DNA: TGTGCCAGCTCACCGGTAGTCTCTGAAGCTTTCTTT
size: once; J: TRBJ1-4; V: TRBV11-2; D: TRBD1; CDR3: CASSRDSGTVANEKLFF; DNA: TGTGCCAGCAGCCGTGACTCAGGGACAGTTGCTAATGAAAAACTGTTTTTT
size: -; J: TRBJ2-2; V: TRBV18; D: TRBD1; CDR3: CASSRDRVRTGELFF; DNA: TGTGCCAGCTCACGAGACAGGGTCCGCACCGGGGAGCTGTTTTTT
size: -; J: TRBJ1-1; V: TRBV6-5; D: TRBD1; CDR3: CASRPTGWGTEAFF; DNA: TGTGCCAGCAGACCGACAGGGTGGGGCACTGAAGCTTTCTTT
size: -; J: TRBJ1-2; V: TRBV2; D: -; CDR3: CASSESGRDRGYTF; DNA: TGTGCCAGCAGTGAATCCGGCAGGGATCGTGGCTACACCTTC
size: once; J: TRBJ1-2; V: TRBV18; D: TRBD1; CDR3: CASSSKSYGTAGGYTF; DNA: TGTGCCAGCTCATCCAAAAGCTACGGGACAGCAGGCGGCTACACCTTC
size: -; J: TRBJ2-7; V: TRBV9; D: TRBD2; CDR3: CASSVDQTSGNYEQYF; DNA: TGTGCCAGCAGCGTAGATCAGACTAGCGGGAACTACGAGCAGTACTTC
size: -; J: TRBJ2-7; V: TRBV29-1; D: -; CDR3: CSVEGGSAYEQYF; DNA: TGCAGCGTTGAAGGGGGCAGCGCCTACGAGCAGTACTTC
size: -; J: TRBJ1-2; V: TRBV9; D: TRBD1; CDR3: CASSVARGPGLDYGYTF; DNA: TGTGCCAGCAGCGTAGCTAGGGGGCCCGGCCTCGACTATGGCTACACCTTC
size: once; J: TRBJ1-2; V: TRBV7-2; D: TRBD1; CDR3: CASSPSAPTGAMKYGYTF; DNA: TGTGCCAGCAGTCCGTCGGCACCGACAGGGGCTATGAAATATGGCTACACCTTC
size: once; J: TRBJ1-3; V: TRBV19; D: TRBD1; CDR3: CASSSGGSGNTIYF; DNA: TGTGCCAGTAGCTCAGGGGGCTCTGGAAACACCATATATTTT
size: -; J: TRBJ2-7; V: TRBV6-6; D: -; CDR3: CASSYFGSGSYEQYF; DNA: TGTGCCAGCAGTTACTTCGGGAGCGGGTCCTACGAGCAGTACTTC
size: -; J: TRBJ2-2; V: TRBV5-1; D: TRBD1; CDR3: CASSLQGANTGELFF; DNA: TGCGCCAGCAGCTTACAGGGGGCGAACACCGGGGAGCTGTTTTTT
size: -; J: TRBJ2-7; V: TRBV9; D: -; CDR3: CASSAGSAAYEQYF; DNA: TGTGCCAGCAGCGCCGGTTCTGCGGCCTACGAGCAGTACTTC
size: -; J: TRBJ1-5; V: TRBV4-2; D: TRBD1; CDR3: CASSQDGLGDRGRRDQPQHF; DNA: TGTGCCAGCAGCCAAGATGGGTTAGGGGACAGGGGGCGCAGGGATCAGCCCCAGCATTTT
size: -; J: TRBJ1-2; V: TRBV5-1; D: TRBD1; CDR3: CASSSSTGGSDGYTF; DNA: TGCGCCAGCAGCTCCTCAACAGGGGGCAGCGATGGCTACACCTTC
size: few; J: TRBJ2-3; V: TRBV6-5; D: TRBD2; CDR3: CASSYSGTDTQYF; DNA: TGTGCCAGCAGTTATAGCGGGACAGATACGCAGTATTTT
size: -; J: TRBJ2-1; V: TRBV7-9; D: TRBD1; CDR3: CASSPPEGADYNEQFF; DNA: TGTGCCAGCAGCCCACCTGAGGGGGCGGACTACAATGAGCAGTTCTTC
size: once; J: TRBJ2-2; V: TRBV1; D: -; CDR3: CTSSLSDRNTGELFF; DNA: TGCACCAGCAGCCTCTCAGACAGGAACACCGGGGAGCTGTTTTTT
size: once; J: TRBJ2-6; V: TRBV2; D: TRBD2; CDR3: CASSDKRSGSSFGANVLTF; DNA: TGTGCCAGCAGTGATAAACGAAGCGGGAGTTCCTTCGGGGCCAACGTCCTGACTTTC
size: -; J: TRBJ2-5; V: TRBV7-6; D: -; CDR3: CASRWLEETQYF; DNA: TGTGCCAGCAGGTGGCTAGAAGAGACCCAGTACTTC
size: once; J: TRBJ2-5; V: TRBV5-1; D: -; CDR3: CASSPLERRETQYF; DNA: TGCGCCAGCAGCCCGCTAGAGCGGCGAGAGACCCAGTACTTC